The 21 T cell receptor beta chains below come from one sample, sequenced in a study of blood T cell repertoires in COVID-19. The assay was immunoSEQ multiplex PCR, and TCRdb's table has in-frame clones only and misses some. The sample has some 140,000 clones, more than 80% seen once; the top ten hold approximately 0.59%. Sequenced: peripheral blood. The receptor source for this set is a man aged 50-59 years with acute or convalescent COVID-19.

The chain uses TRBV6-5 and TRBJ1-2, with D uncertain. This CDR3 has 13 residues. V lost 5 bases and J 0 bases, leaving 7 bases between the germline ends. CDR1 is MNHEY, CDR2 SVGAGI, per germline. CDR3 sequence (DNA): TGTGCCAGCAGTAACGGTCCTAACTATGGCTACACCTTC. Amino acids: CASSNGPNYGYTF.

The gene calls are TRBV5-8 and TRBJ1-2; TRBD1 aligns across 9 bases. There are 17 residues in the CDR3. V was pared by 4 bases and J by 4 bases, with 14 bases of the junction left unmatched. Germline V lookup: CDR1 SGHTS, CDR2 YDEGEE. In nucleotides, the CDR3 is TGTGCCAGCAGCCCCCCGGGACAGGGAATCTTGGGCTATGGCTACACCTTC. Its translation is CASSPPGQGILGYGYTF.

This clone was seen a single time. The CDR3 spells CASSLAPSTSTDTQYF. As DNA, the CDR3 is TGTGCCAGCAGCTTAGCCCCTAGCACTAGCACAGATACGCAGTATTTT. V is TRBV7-8 and J is TRBJ2-3, with D perhaps TRBD2 (5 bases). Germline V gene data show CDR1 as SGHVS and CDR2 as FQNEAQ. Trimming cost V 0 bases and J 0 bases, with 10 bases left between them. The CDR3 totals 16 residues.

This clone was detected only once. The V and J genes are TRBV23-1 and TRBJ1-2; D gene ambiguous. TRBV23-1 is placed among ORFs of uncertain function. The CDR3 consists of 12 residues. Deletions cut 0 bases from V and 3 bases from J, with 2 bases between. CDR3 coding DNA: TGCGCCAGCAGTCAATCCGACTATGGCTACACCTTC. Translation gives CASSQSDYGYTF.

The sample holds a few counts of this clone. This sequence joins TRBV9 and TRBJ2-3, with D possibly matching TRBD2 (5 bases). The CDR3 is made up of 14 amino acids. Per the germline V gene, CDR1 is SGDLS and CDR2 is YYNGEE. Trimming shortened V by 0 bases and J by 5 bases, and 10 bases separated the two germline ends. This chain's CDR3 is CASSVVLAGDTQYF. The CDR3 DNA sequence: TGTGCCAGCAGCGTAGTCCTAGCAGGAGATACGCAGTATTTT.

The chain couples TRBV7-9 to TRBJ2-1; 11 bases match TRBD1. The CDR3 consists of 16 residues. With 5 bases clipped from V and 4 bases from J, the junction kept 7 bases outside the gene matches. Germline values: CDR1 SEHNR, CDR2 FQNEAQ (reference sequence). As DNA, the CDR3 is TGTGCCAGCAGCCCTCGGGACAGGGGGTTATACAATGAGCAGTTCTTC. Translating gives CASSPRDRGLYNEQFF.

The chain recombines TRBV4-1 with TRBJ1-3, with D perhaps TRBD1 (5 bases). Germline V gene sequence: CDR1 MGHRA, CDR2 YSYEKL. The CDR3 has 16 residues. Trimming removed 1 base at V and 5 bases at J, with 15 bases between. CDR3 in amino acids: CASSQALMEGRNTIYF. The CDR3 nucleotides read TGCGCCAGCAGCCAAGCCCTGATGGAGGGGAGAAACACCATATATTTT.

The gene calls are TRBV5-8 and TRBJ2-2; 7 nucleotides match TRBD1. With 2 bases clipped from V and 6 bases from J, the junction kept 16 bases outside the gene matches. Germline V CDR1 and CDR2: SGHTS, YDEGEE. This CDR3 is 18 amino acids long. The CDR3 is CASSFPPGPTGMAGELFF. For the CDR3, the DNA is TGTGCCAGCAGCTTCCCCCCGGGGCCGACAGGGATGGCCGGGGAGCTGTTTTTT.

In nucleotides, the CDR3 is TGTGCCATCACCAATTCCCAGGGGGGAGAAGCTTTCTTT. This encodes CAITNSQGGEAFF. The chain couples TRBV10-3 to TRBJ1-1; 7 bases agree with TRBD1. In germline, CDR1 is ENHRY, CDR2 SYGVKD. This CDR3 has 13 residues. The trim removed 7 bases at V and 8 bases at J, leaving 10 bases unmatched.

The V and J genes are TRBV7-9 and TRBJ2-7; D may be TRBD1 (6 bases). The germline gives CDR1 SEHNR, CDR2 FQNEAQ (reference sequence). The CDR3 spans 16 residues. Trimming cost V 5 bases and J 2 bases, with 19 bases left between them. Written as DNA, the CDR3 is TGTGCCAGCAGCAACTATCGAATGGGGGACACCTACGAGCAGTACGTC. This gives the protein CASSNYRMGDTYEQYV.

The chain uses TRBV19 and TRBJ2-1, with 8 bases identical to TRBD1. This CDR3 has 14 residues. Germline V lookup: CDR1 LNHDA, CDR2 SQIVND (reference sequence). The ends lost 9 bases at V and 6 bases at J; junction bases unmatched: 10. CDR3 protein: CASRRAGGFNEQFF. The DNA for the CDR3 is TGTGCCAGCCGAAGGGCAGGGGGCTTCAATGAGCAGTTCTTC.

The CDR3 DNA is TGTGCCAGCAGCGTAAGGGGGAACTATGGCTACACCTTC. It yields the protein CASSVRGNYGYTF. V is TRBV9 and J is TRBJ1-2; tentative D call: TRBD1 (6 bases). CDR1 is SGDLS and CDR2 is YYNGEE in the germline V gene. The CDR3 has 13 residues. V lost 1 base and J lost 2, with 6 bases in between.

The chain is built from TRBV6-7 and TRBJ2-2; D not resolved. TRBV6-7 is filed as an ORF, its function uncertain. Trimming removed 8 bases from V and 0 bases from J, with 13 bases in between. CDR3 length equals 15 residues. CDR3 in DNA: TGTGCCAGCTCCTCCCGGAGCCCGAACACCGGGGAGCTGTTTTTT. Protein sequence: CASSSRSPNTGELFF.

This clone was counted a single time. This chain connects TRBV18 to TRBJ1-6; 8 positions match TRBD1. The CDR3 runs to 16 residues. V shed 5 bases and J 10 bases; nucleotides not matched to a gene: 13. CDR1 is KGHSH, CDR2 LQKENI, per germline. The CDR3 DNA reads as TGTGCCAGCTCATCTAACCGGGACGCAGGGGGCTCACCCCTCCACTTT. It is translated as CASSSNRDAGGSPLHF.

The chain employs TRBV19 and TRBJ2-1; D gene ambiguous. Germline V lookup: CDR1 LNHDA, CDR2 SQIVND (reference sequence). There are 14 residues in the CDR3. Trimming cost V 0 bases and J 8 bases, with 11 bases left between them. DNA for the CDR3: TGTGCCAGTAGTATAGAGGTGGCTAGAGATGAGCAGTTCTTC. It specifies CASSIEVARDEQFF.

The chain carries TRBV30 and TRBJ1-6, with a weak D call TRBD1 (6 bases). The CDR3 spans 16 residues. Per the germline V gene, CDR1 is GTSNPN and CDR2 is SVGIG (reference sequence). With 2 bases removed from V and 6 bases from J, the gap between germline ends came to 17 bases. CDR3 protein: CAWSFRPTGANSPLHF. The CDR3 nucleotides are TGTGCCTGGAGTTTTCGTCCGACAGGCGCTAATTCACCCCTCCACTTT.

The chain is built from TRBV9 and TRBJ2-2, with D possibly matching TRBD2 (5 bases). The CDR3 covers 15 residues. Trimming shortened V by 0 bases and J by 2 bases, and 8 bases separated the two germline ends. Germline V gene data show CDR1 as SGDLS and CDR2 as YYNGEE. CDR3 amino acids: CASSVDGVNTGELFF. CDR3 bases: TGTGCCAGCAGCGTAGACGGGGTTAACACCGGGGAGCTGTTTTTT. Full variable domain (outside the CDR3, taken from reference TRBV9 and TRBJ2-2): DSGVTQTPKHLITATGQRVTLRCSPRSGDLSVYWYQQSLDQGLQFLIQYYNGEERAKGNILERFSAQQFPDLHSELNLSSLELGDSALYFCASSVDGVNTGELFFGEGSRLTVL.

The chain combines TRBV11-2 with TRBJ2-7; TRBD2 matches at 9 bases. Germline CDR1 SGHAT, CDR2 FQNNGV. The V gene end was trimmed by 1 base and the J gene end by 6 bases; junction bases not matched to a gene: 7. CDR3 size: 15 residues. The CDR3 here is CASSLVLAGSREQYV. In DNA, the CDR3 is TGTGCCAGCAGCTTAGTTCTAGCGGGGAGCCGCGAGCAGTACGTC.

This chain links TRBV7-2 with TRBJ2-7; D possibly corresponds to TRBD1 (6 bases). The germline gives CDR1 SGHTA, CDR2 FQGNSA. V lost 5 bases, J lost 2 bases, and 13 bases lay in between. The CDR3 contains 14 residues. The CDR3 DNA sequence: TGTGCCAGCAGCCCGAGGGGGAGTACCTACGAGCAGTACTTC. Its protein product is CASSPRGSTYEQYF.

This clone has only one observation. The chain uses TRBV5-1 and TRBJ2-1; TRBD2 aligns across 13 bases. The CDR3 covers 16 residues. From germline, CDR1 is SGHRS and CDR2 YFSETQ. Unmatched junction bases numbered 5, after V lost 4 bases and J lost 4 bases. The CDR3 is CASSTLAGGIYNEQFF. The CDR3 bases are TGCGCCAGCAGCACACTAGCGGGAGGGATATACAATGAGCAGTTCTTC. The full variable domain, with the rest looked up from reference TRBV5-1 and TRBJ2-1, is KAGVTQTPRYLIKTRGQQVTLSCSPISGHRSVSWYQQTPGQGLQFLFEYFSETQRNKGNFPGRFSGRQFSNSRSEMNVSTLELGDSALYLCASSTLAGGIYNEQFFGPGTRLTVL.

The DNA for the CDR3 is TGTGCCAGCACGACCGGGACTAGTGCTTTCGAGCAGTACGTC. Protein: CASTTGTSAFEQYV. V usage is TRBV28 and J usage is TRBJ2-7; 8 nucleotides match TRBD2. The junction had 11 bases not matched to a gene; V was cut back by 7 bases and J by 6 bases. The CDR3 spans 14 residues. Germline loops: CDR1 MDHEN, CDR2 SYDVKM.